This T cell receptor beta chain was sequenced in a study of breast tumors, draining lymph nodes, adjacent tissues. MiXCR, run by TCRdb on the multiplex PCR reads, gives a single entry per CDR3 protein. The sample has some 150,000 distinct CDR3 sequences, about 33% seen once. Samples came from axillary lymph nodes draining the breast cancer. The source is a female donor with breast cancer. Some clones in this sample may be carry-over from other donors' samples. Specimen: axillary lymph node tissue.

Written as DNA, the CDR3 is TGTGCCAGCAGCCTGATGACTAGCGGGGAGCTGTTTTTT. It encodes CASSLMTSGELFF. The chain employs TRBV7-9 and TRBJ2-2, with D perhaps TRBD2 (6 bases). Per germline, CDR1 SEHNR and CDR2 FQNEAQ (reference sequence). The CDR3 extends over 13 amino acids. V lost 5 bases and J lost 7, with 11 bases in between.